This T cell receptor (beta chain) was sequenced in a study of shared clonotypes between healthy human individuals. Overall study: Donors consisted of a couple of women and a few men between 18 and 49. Donors had three CD4 naive, three CD4 memory, two CD8 naive and one CD8 memory plate apiece. The study's findings and limits: Only blood was sampled, and tissue TCR repertoires likely differ from blood ones.

Per germline, CDR1 SGHDT and CDR2 YYEEEE. Trimming removed 4 bases from V and 10 bases from J, with 14 bases in between. The CDR3 covers 13 residues. As for this clone: The antigen remains undetermined.

Assay used: immunoSEQ multiplex PCR; TCRdb lists only in-frame clones, some missing. The data hold millions of clones, with over 85% observed a single time. Study donors comprised healthy, HIV-negative adults devoid of recent acute infection or vaccination. The sequence was collected from a man aged 18 to 30 in good health. Some clones in this sample may be carry-over from other donors' samples. Input material: naive CD4+ T cells from PBMCs. Described subset: CD45RA+ positively selected. V gene TRBV5-6 combines with J gene TRBJ1-4, with D tentatively TRBD1 (5 bases). The CDR3: CASSPGAAGKLFF. The CDR3 region has the DNA TGTGCCAGCAGCCCCGGGGCGGCGGGAAAACTGTTTTTT.